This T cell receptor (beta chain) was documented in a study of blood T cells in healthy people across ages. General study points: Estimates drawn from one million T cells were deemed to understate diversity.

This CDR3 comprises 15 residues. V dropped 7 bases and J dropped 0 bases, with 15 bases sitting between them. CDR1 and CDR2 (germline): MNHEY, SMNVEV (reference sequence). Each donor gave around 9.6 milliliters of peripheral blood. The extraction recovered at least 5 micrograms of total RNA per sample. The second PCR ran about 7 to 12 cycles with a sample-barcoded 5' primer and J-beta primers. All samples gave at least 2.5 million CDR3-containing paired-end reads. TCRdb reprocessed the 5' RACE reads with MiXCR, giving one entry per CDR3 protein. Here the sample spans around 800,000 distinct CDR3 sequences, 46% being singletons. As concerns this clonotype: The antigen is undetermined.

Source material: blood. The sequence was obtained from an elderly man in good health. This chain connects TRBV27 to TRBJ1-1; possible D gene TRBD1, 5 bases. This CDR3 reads CASTPGAGLNTEAFF. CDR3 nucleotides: TGTGCCAGCACCCCTGGGGCAGGACTGAACACTGAAGCTTTCTTT.